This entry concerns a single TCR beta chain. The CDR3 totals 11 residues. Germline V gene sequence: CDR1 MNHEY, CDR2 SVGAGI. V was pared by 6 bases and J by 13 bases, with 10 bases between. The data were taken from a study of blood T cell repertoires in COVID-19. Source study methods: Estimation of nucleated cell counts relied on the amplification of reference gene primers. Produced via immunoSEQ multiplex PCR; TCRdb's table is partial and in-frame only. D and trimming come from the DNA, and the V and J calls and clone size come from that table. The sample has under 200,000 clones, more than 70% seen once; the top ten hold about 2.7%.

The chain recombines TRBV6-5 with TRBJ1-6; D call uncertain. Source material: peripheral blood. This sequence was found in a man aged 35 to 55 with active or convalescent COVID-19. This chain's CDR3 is CASRAGSPLHF. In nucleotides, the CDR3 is TGTGCCAGCAGAGCAGGCTCGCCCCTCCACTTT.